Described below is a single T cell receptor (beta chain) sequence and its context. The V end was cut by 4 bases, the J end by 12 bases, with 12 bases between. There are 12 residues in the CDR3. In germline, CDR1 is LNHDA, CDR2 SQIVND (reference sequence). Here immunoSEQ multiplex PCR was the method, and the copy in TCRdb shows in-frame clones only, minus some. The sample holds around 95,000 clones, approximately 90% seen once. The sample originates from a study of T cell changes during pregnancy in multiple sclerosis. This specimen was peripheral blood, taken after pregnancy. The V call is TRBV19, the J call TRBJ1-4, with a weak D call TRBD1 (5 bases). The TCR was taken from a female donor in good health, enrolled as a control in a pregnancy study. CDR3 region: CASSSGGLELFF. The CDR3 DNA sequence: TGTGCCAGTAGTAGTGGGGGACTCGAACTGTTTTTT. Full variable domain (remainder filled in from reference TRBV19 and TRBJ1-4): DGGITQSPKYLFRKEGQNVTLSCEQNLNHDAMYWYRQDPGQGLRLIYYSQIVNDFQKGDIAEGYSVSREKKESFPLTVTSAQKNPTAFYLCASSSGGLELFFGSGTQLSVL.